This TCR beta chain derives from a study of blood T cells in healthy people across ages (dated by TCRdb to between 2014 and 2016). Regarding the research as a whole: Template switching captured roughly one uniquely barcoded TCR beta cDNA molecule per two T cells in model experiments. The donors were split into four age groups: young (average 16 years), middle-aged (around 37), aged (around 67) and long-lived (82). The study measured age-related changes in TCR beta repertoire diversity using deep sequencing normalized with unique cDNA molecular identifiers. To avoid experimental bias, donors of different ages were randomly spread across the sequencing lanes. Two additional independent replicas of 1 million unique cDNA reads from the same blood draw were analyzed for two donors (one aged 18 to 30 and one aged 80 or older).

On the study overall, not on this receptor specifically: Compared with the aged group, the long-lived group had more naive CD4+ T cells, fewer expanded clones and increased TCR diversity, a pattern suggesting age selection. The percentage of naive T cells measured by flow cytometry correlated strongly with observed TCR beta diversity. Conclusive comparison of naive and antigen-experienced compartments was prevented by the profiling of bulk unsorted PBMCs. Estimates of total diversity from one million sequenced T cells were regarded as lower bounds and underestimates. Because donor CMV infection status was unknown, age-related changes in expanded clonotypes were potentially confounded. Observed TCR beta diversity per million T cells fell roughly linearly with age, and a significant reduction was already apparent by age around 40.

The method behind the library was 5' RACE. The sequencer was an Illumina HiSeq 2500. The second PCR ran for roughly 6 to 11 cycles and used a J-beta primer mix along with a sample-barcoded 5' primer. A template-switch 5' adaptor carrying 12 random nucleotides introduced a unique molecular identifier onto each TCR beta cDNA molecule. At least 2.5 million CDR3-containing paired-end reads were obtained from each sample. First-strand cDNA synthesis was performed from all RNA using the Mint cDNA synthesis kit, with priming by a TRBC-specific oligonucleotide. Following uracil-DNA glycosylase treatment, a first 18-cycle PCR with universal primers M1SS and BC2_uni_R was performed on all cDNA. On the study's bioinformatics: For normalization, 1 million high-quality reads were randomly selected from each sample, with every read carrying a distinct molecular identifier. Reads with shared molecular identifiers were discarded instead of being binned into consensus sequences. MiTCR, with a Q25 quality threshold and the strictest error-elimination algorithm, was used for CDR3 identification, clonotype clustering and error correction. A nonparametric unseen species model with Euler transformation was used to estimate lower-bound total TCR beta diversity. The raw public data were reprocessed by TCRdb itself: fastp quality trimming at Q25, MiXCR clonotype calling, in-frame beta chains only. Every CDR3 protein is listed once, alongside the most common genes and DNA of its rows. The V and J calls come from TCRdb's annotation, not from the publication. Present in this sample are about 1.6 million distinct CDR3 sequences, about 31% of which were seen just once. The ten largest clonotypes hold about 11% of the sample.

Systemically healthy Caucasian individuals from Russia, 35 to 40 in total and aged about 6 to 95 years, were included as donors. Ten milliliters of peripheral blood were drawn from each donor into EDTA-treated Vacutainer tubes. Ficoll-Paque density-gradient centrifugation was used to isolate PBMCs, with at least 6.5 million obtained per sample. Total RNA was extracted from PBMCs with Trizol reagent, with at least 6 micrograms obtained per sample. For every donor, an aliquot of PBMCs went through flow cytometry to measure the percentages of naive CD45RAhigh/CD27high T cells. This clonotype was detected only once. No cognate antigen has been identified for it. No per-base quality is available; no much larger clone lies one base away. One read alone provides weak support. Trimming removed 5 bases from V and 7 bases from J; the gene matches leave 4 bases unexplained. Including the terminal cysteine and phenylalanine, the CDR3 comprises 13 residues. Solely the CDR3 DNA is kept, with 39 bases framed from the first base. From a lookup of the germline V gene (reference sequence), CDR1 and CDR2 are GTSNPN and SVGIG.

This chain is built from TRBV30 and TRBJ1-5, with TRBD1 matching 11 junction bases. Sequencing used blood. This sequence was found in a woman in her 30s in good health. This receptor carries the CDR3 CAWGQGARQPQHF. In nucleotide form, the sequence is TGTGCCTGGGGACAGGGGGCTAGACAGCCCCAGCATTTT.